The 17 T cell receptor beta chains given below trace back to one sample, sequenced in a study of identical twins. TCRdb re-called the 5' RACE reads through MiXCR, storing one row per CDR3 protein. Of 1.5 million to 2 million distinct CDR3 sequences in the sample, about 31% were seen once. The sequenced sample consisted of cord blood. The receptors stem from a newborn girl in good health.

This clonotype turned up a few times. This chain connects TRBV4-1 to TRBJ2-5, with D possibly being TRBD2 (5 bases). The CDR3 consists of 13 residues. CDR1 is MGHRA, CDR2 YSYEKL, per germline. Trimming took off 0 bases at V and 11 bases at J, with 13 bases between the two ends. The CDR3 region is CASSQDTTGEQYF. For the CDR3, the DNA is TGCGCCAGCAGCCAAGATACGACCGGGGAGCAGTACTTC.

This clonotype was detected a few times. This rearrangement joins TRBV20-1 to TRBJ2-1; 15 bases map to TRBD2. After removal of 4 bases from V and 7 bases from J, the junction contained 5 bases not matched to a gene. Germline V gene lookup returns CDR1 DFQATT and CDR2 SNEGSKA (reference sequence). The CDR3 runs 15 residues. This CDR3 reads CSANPGLAGGNEQFF. Written as DNA, the CDR3 is TGCAGTGCTAATCCGGGACTAGCGGGAGGAAATGAGCAGTTCTTC.

V usage is TRBV25-1 and J usage is TRBJ1-1, with D unclear. The CDR3 consists of 15 residues. Germline CDR1 reads MGHDK; CDR2 reads SYGVNS. V was cut by 0 bases and J by 6 bases, with 14 bases left in between. The CDR3 bases are TGTGCCAGCAGTGAATATCGATCCGGGGTCGCTGAAGCTTTCTTT. This sequence encodes CASSEYRSGVAEAFF.

The V call is TRBV20-1, the J call TRBJ1-6, with TRBD1 matching over 9 bases. This CDR3 contains 15 residues. Germline V lookup: CDR1 DFQATT, CDR2 SNEGSKA (reference sequence). V was clipped by 7 bases and J by 0 bases; unmatched bases: 4. The DNA for the CDR3 is TGCAGTGGAAAGACAGGGGGCTCCTATAATTCACCCCTCCACTTT. Translation gives CSGKTGGSYNSPLHF.

The chain uses TRBV20-1 and TRBJ2-1; 7 bases map to TRBD1. The CDR3 totals 13 residues. With 4 bases clipped from V and 5 bases from J, the junction kept 5 bases outside the gene matches. The germline gives CDR1 DFQATT, CDR2 SNEGSKA (reference sequence). CDR3 coding DNA: TGCAGTGCTACGGGACAGCTCAACAATGAGCAGTTCTTC. It yields the protein CSATGQLNNEQFF.

This clonotype was counted only a few times. The V gene is TRBV5-1, the J gene TRBJ2-1, with 12 positions matching TRBD2. There are 17 residues in the CDR3. Germline V CDR1 and CDR2: SGHRS, YFSETQ. The trim removed 5 bases at V and 0 bases at J, leaving 6 bases unmatched. For the CDR3, the DNA is TGCGCCAGCAGTCTAGCGGGGGGGCCAGGCTCCTACAATGAGCAGTTCTTC. Encoded protein: CASSLAGGPGSYNEQFF.

This clonotype was seen a handful of times. The chain employs TRBV27 and TRBJ2-7; D is unresolved. V lost 9 bases and J 2 bases, leaving 8 bases between the germline ends. From germline, CDR1 is MNHEY and CDR2 SMNVEV (reference sequence). This CDR3 has 11 amino acids. For the CDR3, the DNA is TGTGCCAGGGACGTTGCCTACGAGCAGTACTTC. The encoded protein is CARDVAYEQYF.

The chain carries TRBV2 and TRBJ1-5; 7 bases align to TRBD1. V was clipped by 8 bases and J by 7 bases; unmatched bases: 11. The V gene's germline CDR1 is SNHLY and CDR2 FYNNEI. The CDR3 is made up of 14 amino acids. The CDR3 sequence is CASGRTGSDQPQHF. DNA of the CDR3: TGTGCCAGCGGGCGGACAGGATCAGACCAGCCCCAGCATTTT.

The chain carries TRBV28 and TRBJ2-7; TRBD2 aligns across 9 bases. The V gene end was trimmed by 2 bases and the J gene end by 6 bases; junction bases not matched to a gene: 11. Per germline, CDR1 MDHEN and CDR2 SYDVKM. The CDR3 is made up of 16 amino acids. Written as DNA, the CDR3 is TGTGCCAGCAGTTTACGTGCGGGAGGGCCTCTATTCGAGCAGTACTTC. It codes for CASSLRAGGPLFEQYF.

V and J are TRBV27 and TRBJ1-4, with TRBD1 matching 8 bases. CDR3 length: 14 residues. Germline trimming cut 6 bases from V and 6 bases from J; bases unmatched to any gene: 6. Per germline, CDR1 MNHEY and CDR2 SMNVEV (reference sequence). CDR3 loop: CASRIQGGDEKLFF. The CDR3 DNA reads as TGTGCCAGCAGGATACAGGGGGGCGATGAAAAACTGTTTTTT. The full variable domain, completed using reference TRBV27 and TRBJ1-4, is EAQVTQNPRYLITVTGKKLTVTCSQNMNHEYMSWYRQDPGLGLRQIYYSMNVEVTDKGDVPEGYKVSRKEKRNFPLILESPSPNQTSLYFCASRIQGGDEKLFFGSGTQLSVL.

This clonotype was counted only a few times. V gene TRBV3-1 combines with J gene TRBJ2-5; D remains unclear. The V and J ends lost 7 bases and 7 bases respectively, with 10 bases between them. Per the germline V gene, CDR1 is LGHDT and CDR2 is YNNKEL (reference sequence). This CDR3 is 11 amino acids long. The CDR3 nucleotides read TGTGCCAGCAACTCGGGTGGGACCCAGTACTTC. The encoded protein is CASNSGGTQYF.

This clonotype turned up a few times. V usage is TRBV20-1 and J usage is TRBJ2-7; 9 bases map to TRBD2. This CDR3 has 14 residues. Germline CDR1 DFQATT, CDR2 SNEGSKA (reference sequence). Trimming took 1 base from V and 2 from J; bases not matched to a gene: 3. CDR3 in DNA: TGCAGTGCTAGAGGGACTAGCGTAACCTACGAGCAGTACTTC. Amino acid sequence: CSARGTSVTYEQYF.

This clonotype was found many times. The V and J genes are TRBV7-2 and TRBJ2-4; D remains ambiguous. Germline CDR1 is SGHTA and CDR2 is FQGNSA. Trimming removed 1 base from V and 3 bases from J, with 4 bases in between. The length of the CDR3 is 13 residues. The CDR3 nucleotides read TGTGCCAGCAGCTTAGGGGACAAAAACATTCAGTACTTC. It translates to CASSLGDKNIQYF.

V is TRBV12-5 and J is TRBJ2-3; tentative D call: TRBD2 (5 bases). Trimming cost V 6 bases and J 4 bases, with 11 bases left between them. Germline V gives CDR1 LGHNT, CDR2 FRNRAP. The CDR3 has 13 residues. CDR3 protein: CASGLFGADTQYF. CDR3 sequence (DNA): TGTGCTAGTGGCCTTTTCGGGGCAGATACGCAGTATTTT.

This clonotype was counted only a few times. The genes are TRBV5-1 and TRBJ2-3; 8 bases are a match to TRBD2. CDR1 is SGHRS and CDR2 is YFSETQ in the germline V gene. Trimming took 4 bases from V and 7 from J; bases not matched to a gene: 8. This CDR3 comprises 14 residues. CDR3 protein: CASSVGGGRNTQYF. CDR3 sequence (DNA): TGCGCCAGCAGCGTCGGCGGGGGGCGAAATACGCAGTATTTT.

This chain connects TRBV20-1 to TRBJ1-6; D is uncertain. Germline V gene data show CDR1 as DFQATT and CDR2 as SNEGSKA (reference sequence). The CDR3 runs 13 residues. V lost 5 bases and J lost 9, with 14 bases in between. This CDR3 reads CSAGLRGFSPLHF. For the CDR3, the DNA is TGCAGTGCTGGGCTGCGGGGATTTTCACCCCTCCACTTT.

V usage is TRBV3-1 and J usage is TRBJ2-3, with D tentatively TRBD1 or TRBD2 (6 bases each). The V gene lost 3 bases and the J gene lost 2 bases, with 18 bases spanning the gap. This CDR3 comprises 17 residues. The germline CDR1 and CDR2 sequences are LGHDT and YNNKEL (reference sequence). CDR3 sequence (DNA): TGTGCCAGCAGCCACGGCCGGGGGCCCATTACCACAGATACGCAGTATTTT. This gives the protein CASSHGRGPITTDTQYF.